These 21 T cell receptor beta chains were sequenced from one sample in a study of T cells after yellow fever vaccination. TCRdb re-called the 5' RACE reads with MiXCR, one entry per CDR3 protein. The table has approximately 61,000 distinct CDR3 sequences, roughly 6.9% seen once. The specimen comprised CD8+ T cells sorted from PBMCs, sampled on the day of the first yellow fever vaccination. These receptors came from a man younger than 35 who received the YFV17D yellow fever vaccine.

This chain joins TRBV7-2 and TRBJ2-5; D perhaps matches TRBD1 (8 bases). The length of the CDR3 is 17 residues. In germline, CDR1 is SGHTA, CDR2 FQGNSA. Trimming removed 5 bases at V and 2 bases at J, with 21 bases between. CDR3 amino acids: CASSRGYRGGLQETQYF. DNA for the CDR3: TGTGCCAGCAGCCGGGGGTACAGGGGGGGCTTACAAGAGACCCAGTACTTC.

The V gene is TRBV6-1, the J gene TRBJ1-2; D not certain. The V end lost 5 bases, the J end lost 6 bases, and 19 bases lay between the germline ends. The CDR3 consists of 15 residues. Germline loops: CDR1 MNHNS, CDR2 SASEGT. The CDR3 DNA is TGTGCCAGCAGTCCCCAAAGTCGCCCCGGAGATGGCTACACCTTC. This gives the protein CASSPQSRPGDGYTF.

The V gene is TRBV12-5, the J gene TRBJ2-7, with D perhaps TRBD1 (6 bases). Germline V gene lookup returns CDR1 LGHNT and CDR2 FRNRAP. V dropped 8 bases and J dropped 4 bases, with 18 bases sitting between them. CDR3 length: 14 residues. The CDR3 region is CASCCGQTAYEQYV. CDR3 DNA sequence: TGTGCTAGTTGTTGCGGACAGACTGCTTACGAGCAGTACGTC.

The chain links TRBV5-4 to TRBJ2-5, with D unresolved. Germline CDR1 SGHNT, CDR2 YYREEE (reference sequence). CDR3 size: 14 residues. V lost 7 bases to trimming and J lost 5 bases, with 18 bases between them. The CDR3 DNA reads TGTGCCAGCGGAATAAGGGATTTGGAGGAGACCCAGTACTTC. Amino acids: CASGIRDLEETQYF.

This clonotype has ten or more counts. This chain uses TRBV12-3 or TRBV12-4 with TRBJ1-2; 9 bases line up with TRBD1. Trimming cost V 6 bases and J 12 bases; bases outside gene matches: 20. The CDR3 spans 16 residues. CDR3 in DNA: TGTGCCAGCAGCTCCTCCTCCCCGGGACAGGGCGGAATTCACACCTTC. It specifies CASSSSSPGQGGIHTF.

This clonotype was seen a handful of times. The chain couples TRBV20-1 to TRBJ2-2; tentative D call: TRBD2 (5 bases). V lost 0 bases and J lost 8, with 13 bases in between. Germline loops: CDR1 DFQATT, CDR2 SNEGSKA (reference sequence). There are 14 residues in the CDR3. In DNA, the CDR3 is TGCAGTGCTAGAGATTGGGAGTCCGCGGGGGAGCTGTTTTTT. Its protein is CSARDWESAGELFF.

Ten or more counts support this clonotype. The chain links TRBV27 to TRBJ2-4; D gene uncertain. CDR1 is MNHEY, CDR2 SMNVEV, per germline (reference sequence). The CDR3 is 13 amino acids. Trimming took off 4 bases at V and 0 bases at J, with 4 bases between the two ends. Here the CDR3 reads CASSWSAKNIQYF. The DNA of the CDR3 is TGTGCCAGCAGTTGGTCAGCCAAAAACATTCAGTACTTC.

Only a few counts were recorded for this clonotype. The chain is built from TRBV29-1 and TRBJ1-2, with D perhaps matching TRBD1 (6 bases). The V end lost 7 bases, the J end lost 1 base, and 19 bases lay between the germline ends. This CDR3 spans 15 amino acids. CDR1 is SQVTM and CDR2 is ANQGSEA in the germline V gene. CDR3 residues: CSALIAEGGNYGYTF. CDR3 DNA sequence: TGCAGCGCACTCATTGCCGAAGGGGGTAACTATGGCTACACCTTC.

V gene TRBV9 combines with J gene TRBJ2-3; 10 bases are a match to TRBD2. Germline CDR1 SGDLS, CDR2 YYNGEE. V gave up 7 bases and J gave up 1 base; unmatched junction bases: 6. The CDR3 covers 15 residues. The CDR3 is CASRQTSGGTDTQYF. The CDR3 DNA sequence: TGTGCCAGCCGGCAAACTAGCGGGGGCACAGATACGCAGTATTTT.

There are many counts of this clonotype. V and J are TRBV29-1 and TRBJ1-2; no firm D call. CDR1 is SQVTM, CDR2 ANQGSEA, per germline. This CDR3 comprises 12 residues. V lost 7 bases, J lost 4 bases, and 13 bases lay in between. CDR3 in amino acids: CSANDGTYGYTF. CDR3 nucleotide sequence: TGCAGCGCAAACGACGGAACCTATGGCTACACCTTC.

This clonotype was seen repeatedly, ten times or more. V is TRBV15 and J is TRBJ2-7; D unresolved. CDR3 length: 15 residues. The ends were cut back, 4 bases at V and 4 bases at J, with 17 bases in the middle. CDR1 is LNHNV and CDR2 is YYDKDF in the germline V gene (reference sequence). The CDR3 region is CATSKDLDLPYEQYV. CDR3 bases: TGTGCCACCAGCAAAGACCTCGACCTCCCTTACGAGCAGTACGTC.

The chain uses TRBV18 and TRBJ2-1; D may be TRBD2 (6 bases). V was shortened by 6 bases and J by 0 bases, with 15 bases between the two germline ends. The CDR3 loop spans 16 amino acids. The germline V gene encodes CDR1 KGHSH and CDR2 LQKENI. The CDR3 sequence is CASSPPRGGSYNEQFF. CDR3 sequence (DNA): TGTGCCAGCTCCCCCCCGCGGGGCGGCTCCTACAATGAGCAGTTCTTC.

Many counts were recorded for this clonotype. The V call is TRBV6-2 or TRBV6-3, the J call TRBJ2-1, with D maybe TRBD2 (5 bases). Deletions cut 6 bases from V and 5 bases from J, with 14 bases between. CDR3 length equals 14 residues. Germline-derived CDR1 and CDR2 are MNHEY and SVGEGT. CDR3 region: CASSQPGINNEQFF. In nucleotides, the CDR3 is TGTGCCAGCAGCCAACCCGGGATAAACAATGAGCAGTTCTTC.

This clonotype was detected many times. This chain connects TRBV6-2 or TRBV6-3 to TRBJ2-3; 8 bases align to TRBD2. CDR3 length: 20 residues. Germline V gene sequence: CDR1 MNHEY, CDR2 SVGEGT. Losses at the gene ends were 4 bases for V and 0 bases for J; bases not matched to a gene: 18. Here the CDR3 reads CASSSIAGFASSHSTDTQYF. The DNA of the CDR3 is TGTGCCAGCAGTTCCATAGCGGGGTTTGCCAGTTCTCATAGCACAGATACGCAGTATTTT.

Many counts were recorded for this clonotype. The chain employs TRBV6-2 or TRBV6-3 and TRBJ1-5, with a possible D match to TRBD1 (5 bases). The germline V gene encodes CDR1 MNHEY and CDR2 SVGEGT. CDR3 length: 16 residues. The V end was cut by 2 bases, the J end by 5 bases, with 16 bases between. CDR3 in amino acids: CASSYNGVAGYQPQHF. CDR3 bases: TGTGCCAGCAGTTACAATGGGGTGGCAGGGTATCAGCCCCAGCATTTT.

This clonotype has a count of ten or more. The gene calls are TRBV5-5 and TRBJ2-1; 7 bases are a match to TRBD1. This CDR3 has 15 amino acids. The ends lost 0 bases at V and 4 bases at J; junction bases unmatched: 4. Per the germline V gene, CDR1 is SGHKS and CDR2 is YYEKEE (reference sequence). The CDR3 sequence is CASSLDRGDYNEQFF. CDR3 in DNA: TGTGCCAGCAGCTTGGACAGGGGTGATTACAATGAGCAGTTCTTC.

In its sample, this clonotype was seen many times. The V and J genes are TRBV4-3 and TRBJ2-3; 9 bases line up with TRBD1. Germline V lookup: CDR1 LGHNA, CDR2 YSLEER. V trimming: 4 bases; J trimming: 1 base; junction bases outside the gene matches: 3. The CDR3 sequence is 15 residues long. The CDR3 loop is CASSLRQGGTDTQYF. As DNA, the CDR3 is TGCGCCAGCAGCCTTCGACAGGGGGGCACAGATACGCAGTATTTT.

This clonotype was seen ten or more times. The CDR3 protein is CASSFRVEQPQHF. As DNA, the CDR3 is TGTGCCAGCAGTTTTAGGGTGGAACAGCCCCAGCATTTT. The rearrangement joins TRBV28 to TRBJ1-5; D not certain. This CDR3 is 13 amino acids long. Germline V gene data show CDR1 as MDHEN and CDR2 as SYDVKM. V was shortened by 3 bases and J by 7 bases, with 10 bases between the two germline ends. Full variable domain (rest looked up from reference TRBV28 and TRBJ1-5): DVKVTQSSRYLVKRTGEKVFLECVQDMDHENMFWYRQDPGLGLRLIYFSYDVKMKEKGDIPEGYSVSREKKERFSLILESASTNQTSMYLCASSFRVEQPQHFGDGTRLSIL.

The sample holds many counts of this clonotype. The rearrangement uses TRBV7-2 and TRBJ1-3; no definite D call. In germline, CDR1 is SGHTA, CDR2 FQGNSA. Trimming stripped 1 base from V and 4 bases from J, with 11 bases between. The CDR3 is 15 amino acids. The CDR3 here is CASSLDSVPGNTIYF. The DNA of the CDR3 is TGTGCCAGCAGCTTAGATTCCGTCCCGGGAAACACCATATATTTT.

This clonotype appeared a few times. This rearrangement joins TRBV4-3 to TRBJ2-2; D is perhaps TRBD1 (6 bases). The CDR3 has 15 residues. The germline CDR1 and CDR2 sequences are LGHNA and YSLEER. Trimming stripped 8 bases from V and 4 bases from J, with 17 bases between. CDR3 region: CASGTLPRGTGELFF. CDR3 coding DNA: TGCGCCAGCGGGACATTACCCAGGGGCACCGGGGAGCTGTTTTTT.

This clonotype was counted many times. The V call is TRBV6-2 or TRBV6-3, the J call TRBJ1-1; 9 nucleotides align to TRBD1. Germline CDR1 is MNHEY and CDR2 is SVGEGT. The trim removed 0 bases at V and 0 bases at J, leaving 8 bases unmatched. This CDR3 region has 18 residues. DNA of the CDR3: TGTGCCAGCAGTTACTCTCCTGGGACAGGGATCATGAACACTGAAGCTTTCTTT. Its protein is CASSYSPGTGIMNTEAFF.